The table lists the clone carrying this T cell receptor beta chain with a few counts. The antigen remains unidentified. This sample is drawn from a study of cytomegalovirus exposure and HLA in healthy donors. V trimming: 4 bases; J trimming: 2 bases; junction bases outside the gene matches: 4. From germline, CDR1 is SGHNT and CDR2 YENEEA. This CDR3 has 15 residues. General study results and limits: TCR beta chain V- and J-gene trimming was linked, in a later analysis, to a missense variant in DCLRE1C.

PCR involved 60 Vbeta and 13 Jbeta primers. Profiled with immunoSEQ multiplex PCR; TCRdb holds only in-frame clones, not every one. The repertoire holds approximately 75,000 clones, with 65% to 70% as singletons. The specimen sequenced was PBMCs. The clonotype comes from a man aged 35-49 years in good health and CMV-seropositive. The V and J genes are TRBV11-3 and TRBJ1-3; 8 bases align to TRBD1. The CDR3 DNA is TGTGCCAGCAGCTCTTTACAGGGGGCTGGAAACACCATATATTTT. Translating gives CASSSLQGAGNTIYF.